One and the same sample provided the 9 T cell receptor beta chains below, sequenced in a study of OX40 agonist ivuxolimab in advanced cancers. The repertoire was sequenced with immunoSEQ multiplex PCR; TCRdb's copy has only in-frame clones and lacks some. The table records more than 65,000 clones, about 88% of them present only once. The specimen comprised CD4+ or CD8+ T cells sorted from blood, sampled in a trial of the OX40 agonist ivuxolimab. All receptors come from an adult with an advanced solid tumor such as melanoma, head and neck, liver or kidney cancer.

The chain couples TRBV11-3 to TRBJ2-3, with 7 bases lining up with TRBD2. J was trimmed by 0 bases and V by 3 bases; bases with no gene match: 9. CDR3 length: 17 residues. Germline assignment: CDR1 SGHNT and CDR2 YENEEA. CDR3 loop: CASSFPPLAGSTDTQYF. CDR3 bases: TGTGCCAGCAGCTTCCCACCTTTAGCGGGTAGCACAGATACGCAGTATTTT. The full variable domain, in which reference TRBV11-3 and TRBJ2-3 provide the parts outside the CDR3, is EAGVVQSPRYKIIEKKQPVAFWCNPISGHNTLYWYLQNLGQGPELLIRYENEEAVDDSQLPKDRFSAERLKGVDSTLKIQPAELGDSAVYLCASSFPPLAGSTDTQYFGPGTRLTVL.

The V gene is TRBV19, the J gene TRBJ2-2; possibly TRBD1 for D (5 bases). CDR3 length: 15 amino acids. CDR1 and CDR2 (germline): LNHDA, SQIVND (reference sequence). V lost 6 bases to trimming and J lost 0 bases, with 11 bases between them. The CDR3: CASRFQGSNTGELFF. Written as DNA, the CDR3 is TGTGCCAGTAGATTTCAGGGATCGAACACCGGGGAGCTGTTTTTT.

This clone was counted a single time. The rearrangement links TRBV30 to TRBJ2-5; maybe TRBD1 (7 bases). The end of the DNA fits TRBJ2-7 better, so the J call may be wrong. Germline V gene sequence: CDR1 GTSNPN, CDR2 SVGIG (reference sequence). CDR3 length: 14 amino acids. CDR3 nucleotides: TGTGCCTGGACCCGGGAGACAGGGTTCTACGAGCAGTACTTC. As protein: CAWTRETGFYEQYF.

The genes are TRBV6-5 and TRBJ1-1, with D perhaps matching TRBD1 (6 bases). V was trimmed by 6 bases and J by 5 bases, leaving 13 bases between them. Germline V lookup: CDR1 MNHEY, CDR2 SVGAGI. The CDR3 covers 13 residues. CDR3 bases: TGTGCCAGCAGATTACAGGGAGGTACTGAAGCTTTCTTT. Translation gives CASRLQGGTEAFF.

The chain carries TRBV27 and TRBJ1-5; D ambiguous. The CDR3 loop spans 13 amino acids. V was clipped by 3 bases and J by 1 base, with 4 bases between them. The germline V gene encodes CDR1 MNHEY and CDR2 SMNVEV (reference sequence). The CDR3 spells CASSFSSNQPQHF. The CDR3 nucleotides are TGTGCCAGCAGTTTTTCCAGCAATCAGCCCCAGCATTTT.

This clone showed up just once. The chain uses TRBV5-6 and TRBJ1-4; 9 bases map to TRBD1. The CDR3 is 15 residues long. With V trimmed by 2 bases and J by 8 bases, 7 bases remained unmatched. Germline V gene lookup returns CDR1 SGHDT and CDR2 YYEEEE. CDR3 residues: CASSFRGQGSEKLFF. CDR3 nucleotides: TGTGCCAGCAGCTTTCGGGGACAGGGTAGCGAAAAACTGTTTTTT.

V usage is TRBV5-1 and J usage is TRBJ2-1, with D unclear. Germline V CDR1 and CDR2: SGHRS, YFSETQ. V shed 4 bases and J shed 6 bases, with 11 bases lying between them. The CDR3 has 13 residues. The CDR3 loop reads CASSNAAANEQFF. CDR3 in DNA: TGCGCCAGCAGCAACGCCGCGGCCAATGAGCAGTTCTTC.

This clone turned up a few times. The chain employs TRBV18 and TRBJ2-5; D is possibly TRBD1 (6 bases). Germline V gene sequence: CDR1 KGHSH, CDR2 LQKENI. Trimming shortened V by 5 bases and J by 5 bases, and 15 bases separated the two germline ends. The CDR3 consists of 14 residues. The CDR3 nucleotides are TGTGCCAGCTCAGTACAGGGACCGGGGGAGACCCAGTACTTC. It specifies CASSVQGPGETQYF.

This clone showed up just once. The chain uses TRBV7-9 and TRBJ1-6; no definite D call. The CDR3 is made up of 11 amino acids. Trimming shortened V by 1 base and J by 10 bases, and 2 bases separated the two germline ends. Germline V gene lookup returns CDR1 SEHNR and CDR2 FQNEAQ (reference sequence). Here the CDR3 DNA reads TGTGCCAGCAGCTTAGGGTCACCCCTCCACTTT. The encoded protein is CASSLGSPLHF.